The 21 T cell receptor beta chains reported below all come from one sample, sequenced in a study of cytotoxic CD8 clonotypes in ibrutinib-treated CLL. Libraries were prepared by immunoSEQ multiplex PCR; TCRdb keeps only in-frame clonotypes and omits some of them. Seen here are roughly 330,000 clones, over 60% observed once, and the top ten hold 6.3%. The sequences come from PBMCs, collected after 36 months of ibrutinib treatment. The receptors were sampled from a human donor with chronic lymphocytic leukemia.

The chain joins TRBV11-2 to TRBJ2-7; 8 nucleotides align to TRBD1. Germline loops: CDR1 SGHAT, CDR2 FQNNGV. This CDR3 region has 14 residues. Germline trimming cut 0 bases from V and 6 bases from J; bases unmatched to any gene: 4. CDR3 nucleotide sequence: TGTGCCAGCAGCTTAGACAGGGGGCCGTCCGAGCAGTACTTC. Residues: CASSLDRGPSEQYF. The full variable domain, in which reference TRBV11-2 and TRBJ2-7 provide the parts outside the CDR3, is EAGVAQSPRYKIIEKRQSVAFWCNPISGHATLYWYQQILGQGPKLLIQFQNNGVVDDSQLPKDRFSAERLKGVDSTLKIQPAKLEDSAVYLCASSLDRGPSEQYFGPGTRLTVT.

The CDR3 bases are TGTGCCAGCAGCTTGGCCGGCCCGCCGACCCAGTACTTC. Protein product: CASSLAGPPTQYF. The rearrangement links TRBV5-4 to TRBJ2-5; D call uncertain. Germline CDR1 reads SGHNT; CDR2 reads YYREEE (reference sequence). CDR3 size: 13 residues. V was cut by 0 bases and J by 7 bases, with 10 bases left in between.

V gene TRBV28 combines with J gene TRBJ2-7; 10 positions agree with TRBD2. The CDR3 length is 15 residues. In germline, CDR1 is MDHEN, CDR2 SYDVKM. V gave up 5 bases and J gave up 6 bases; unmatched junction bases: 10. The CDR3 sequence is CASSLQAGGPTEQYF. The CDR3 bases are TGTGCCAGCAGTCTGCAAGCGGGAGGGCCCACCGAGCAGTACTTC.

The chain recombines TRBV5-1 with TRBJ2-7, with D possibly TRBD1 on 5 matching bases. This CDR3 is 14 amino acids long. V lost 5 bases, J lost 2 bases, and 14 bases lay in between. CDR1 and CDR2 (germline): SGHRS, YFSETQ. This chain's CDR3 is CASSPPRATYEQYF. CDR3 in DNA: TGCGCCAGCAGTCCACCCAGGGCAACCTACGAGCAGTACTTC.

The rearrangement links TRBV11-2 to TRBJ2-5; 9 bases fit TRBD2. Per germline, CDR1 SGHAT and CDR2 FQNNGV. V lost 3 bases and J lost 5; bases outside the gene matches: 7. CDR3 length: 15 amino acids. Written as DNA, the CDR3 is TGTGCCAGCAGCTTGTCTGCGGGGGGGCGGGAGACCCAGTACTTC. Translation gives CASSLSAGGRETQYF.

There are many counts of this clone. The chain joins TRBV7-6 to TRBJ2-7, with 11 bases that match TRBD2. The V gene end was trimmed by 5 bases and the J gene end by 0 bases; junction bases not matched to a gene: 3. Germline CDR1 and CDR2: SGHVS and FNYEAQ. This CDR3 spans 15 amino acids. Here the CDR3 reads CASSPLAGGSYEQYF. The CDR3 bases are TGTGCCAGCAGCCCCCTAGCGGGGGGCTCCTACGAGCAGTACTTC.

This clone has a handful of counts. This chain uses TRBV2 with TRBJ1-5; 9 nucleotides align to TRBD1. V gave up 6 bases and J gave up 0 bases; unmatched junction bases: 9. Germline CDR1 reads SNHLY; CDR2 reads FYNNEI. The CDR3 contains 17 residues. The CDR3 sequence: CASSWTGVPYSNQPQHF. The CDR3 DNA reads TGTGCCAGCAGCTGGACAGGGGTCCCTTATAGCAATCAGCCCCAGCATTTT. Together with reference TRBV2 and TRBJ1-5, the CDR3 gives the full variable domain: EPEVTQTPSHQVTQMGQEVILRCVPISNHLYFYWYRQILGQKVEFLVSFYNNEISEKSEIFDDQFSVERPDGSNFTLKIRSTKLEDSAMYFCASSWTGVPYSNQPQHFGDGTRLSIL.

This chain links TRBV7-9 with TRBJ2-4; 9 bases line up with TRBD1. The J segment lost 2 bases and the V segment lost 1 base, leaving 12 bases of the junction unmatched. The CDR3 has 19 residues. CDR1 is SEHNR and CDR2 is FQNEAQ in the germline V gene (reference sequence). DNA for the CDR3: TGTGCCAGCAGCTTAGATGGGACAGGGTTAAAGGGGTCCAAAAACATTCAGTACTTC. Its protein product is CASSLDGTGLKGSKNIQYF. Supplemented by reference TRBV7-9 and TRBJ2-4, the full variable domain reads DTGVSQNPRHKITKRGQNVTFRCDPISEHNRLYWYRQTLGQGPEFLTYFQNEAQLEKSRLLSDRFSAERPKGSFSTLEIQRTEQGDSAMYLCASSLDGTGLKGSKNIQYFGAGTRLSVL.

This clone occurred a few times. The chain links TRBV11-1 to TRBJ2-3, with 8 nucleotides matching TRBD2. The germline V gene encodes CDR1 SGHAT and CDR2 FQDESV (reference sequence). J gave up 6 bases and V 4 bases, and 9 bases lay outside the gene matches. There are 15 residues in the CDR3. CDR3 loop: CASSSGRGGRDTQYF. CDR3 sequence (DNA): TGTGCCAGCAGCTCGGGACGGGGGGGCAGGGATACGCAGTATTTT.

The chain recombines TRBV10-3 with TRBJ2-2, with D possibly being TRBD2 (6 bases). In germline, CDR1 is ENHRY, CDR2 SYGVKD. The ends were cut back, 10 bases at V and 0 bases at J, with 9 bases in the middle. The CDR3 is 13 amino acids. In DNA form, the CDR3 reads TGTGCCACCGGGACTCCGAACACCGGGGAGCTGTTTTTT. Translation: CATGTPNTGELFF.

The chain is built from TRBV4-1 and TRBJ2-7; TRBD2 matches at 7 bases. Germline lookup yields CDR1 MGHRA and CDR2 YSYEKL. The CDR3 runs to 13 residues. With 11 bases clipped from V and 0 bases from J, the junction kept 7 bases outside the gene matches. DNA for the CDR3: TGCGCCGGGGGAGCGGGGAACTCCTACGAGCAGTACTTC. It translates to CAGGAGNSYEQYF.

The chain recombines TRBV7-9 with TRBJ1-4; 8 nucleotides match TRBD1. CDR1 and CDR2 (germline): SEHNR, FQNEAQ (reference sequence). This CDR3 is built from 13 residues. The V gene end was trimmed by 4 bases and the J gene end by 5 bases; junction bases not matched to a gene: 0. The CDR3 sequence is CASSWTGNEKLFF. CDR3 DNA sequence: TGTGCCAGCAGCTGGACAGGGAATGAAAAACTGTTTTTT.

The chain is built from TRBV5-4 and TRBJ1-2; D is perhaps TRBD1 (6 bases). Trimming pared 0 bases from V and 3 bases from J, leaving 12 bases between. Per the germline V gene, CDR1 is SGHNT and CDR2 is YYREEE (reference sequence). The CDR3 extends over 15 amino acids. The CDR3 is CASSLEVQGDYGYTF. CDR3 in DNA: TGTGCCAGCAGCTTGGAGGTACAGGGCGACTATGGCTACACCTTC.

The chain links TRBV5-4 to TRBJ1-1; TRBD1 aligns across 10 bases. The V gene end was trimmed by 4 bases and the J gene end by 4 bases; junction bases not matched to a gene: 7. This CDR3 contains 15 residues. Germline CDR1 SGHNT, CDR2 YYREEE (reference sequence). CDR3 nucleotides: TGTGCCAGCAGCCTCCCGGACAGGGGGATCACTGAAGCTTTCTTT. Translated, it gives CASSLPDRGITEAFF.

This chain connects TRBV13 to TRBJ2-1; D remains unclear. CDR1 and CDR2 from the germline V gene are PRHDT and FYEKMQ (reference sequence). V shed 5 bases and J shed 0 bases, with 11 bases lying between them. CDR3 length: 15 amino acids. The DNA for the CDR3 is TGTGCCAGCAGCAAAACTACCAACTCCTACAATGAGCAGTTCTTC. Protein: CASSKTTNSYNEQFF.

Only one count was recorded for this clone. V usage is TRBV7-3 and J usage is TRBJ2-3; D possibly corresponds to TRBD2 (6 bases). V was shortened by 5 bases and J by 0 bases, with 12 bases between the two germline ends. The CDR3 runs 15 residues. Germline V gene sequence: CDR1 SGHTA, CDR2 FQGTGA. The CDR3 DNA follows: TGTGCCAGCAGCCGCGGGACCCTTAGCACAGATACGCAGTATTTT. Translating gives CASSRGTLSTDTQYF.

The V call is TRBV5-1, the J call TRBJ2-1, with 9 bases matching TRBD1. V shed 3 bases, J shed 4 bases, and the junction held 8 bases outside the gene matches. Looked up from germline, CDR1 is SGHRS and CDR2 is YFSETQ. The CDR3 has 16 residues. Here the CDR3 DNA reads TGCGCCAGCAGCTACCACAGGGGGCTGATTTACAATGAGCAGTTCTTC. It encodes CASSYHRGLIYNEQFF.

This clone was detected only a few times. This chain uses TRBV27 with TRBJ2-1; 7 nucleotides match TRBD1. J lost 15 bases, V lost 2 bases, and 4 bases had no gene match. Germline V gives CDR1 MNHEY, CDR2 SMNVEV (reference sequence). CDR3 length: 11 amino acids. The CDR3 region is CASSLGQGVFF. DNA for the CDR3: TGTGCCAGCAGTTTAGGTCAGGGGGTGTTCTTC.

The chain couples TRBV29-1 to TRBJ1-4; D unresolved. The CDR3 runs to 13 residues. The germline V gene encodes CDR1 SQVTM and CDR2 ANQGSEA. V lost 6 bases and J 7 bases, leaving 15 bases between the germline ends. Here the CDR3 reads CSVGRHGIEKLFF. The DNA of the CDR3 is TGCAGCGTGGGCCGCCACGGAATTGAAAAACTGTTTTTT.

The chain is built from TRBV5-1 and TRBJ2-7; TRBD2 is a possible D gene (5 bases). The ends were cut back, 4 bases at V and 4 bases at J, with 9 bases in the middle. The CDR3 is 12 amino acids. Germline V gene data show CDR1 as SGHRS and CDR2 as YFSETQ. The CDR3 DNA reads TGCGCCAGCAGCCCCGGACTGTACGAGCAGTACTTC. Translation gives CASSPGLYEQYF.

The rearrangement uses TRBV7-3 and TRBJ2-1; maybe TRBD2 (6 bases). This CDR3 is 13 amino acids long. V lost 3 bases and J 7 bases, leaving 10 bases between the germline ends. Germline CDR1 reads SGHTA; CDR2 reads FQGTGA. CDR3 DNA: TGTGCCAGCAGCTTGGGACTCGGTAATGAGCAGTTCTTC. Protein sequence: CASSLGLGNEQFF.